This T cell receptor (beta chain) was observed in a study of blood T cell repertoires in COVID-19. Whole-study context: Samples of COVID-19 (acute and convalescent) were obtained from the United States, Italy and Spain.

V lost 0 bases, J lost 4 bases, and 12 bases lay in between. There are 15 residues in the CDR3. The V gene's germline CDR1 is LGHNA and CDR2 YNFKEQ. Clones were sequenced by immunoSEQ multiplex PCR, and TCRdb holds only the in-frame ones, with some missing. The repertoire has a few hundred thousand clones, 70% to 90% of them found once; the top ten carry roughly 3%. The sequencing sample was made of peripheral blood. The TCR originated in a man aged 55 to 70 with acute or convalescent COVID-19. The V and J genes are TRBV4-2 and TRBJ1-1; D uncertain. The DNA for the CDR3 is TGTGCCAGCAGCCAAGATTCGGACCGGGGCACTGAAGCTTTCTTT. It is translated as CASSQDSDRGTEAFF.